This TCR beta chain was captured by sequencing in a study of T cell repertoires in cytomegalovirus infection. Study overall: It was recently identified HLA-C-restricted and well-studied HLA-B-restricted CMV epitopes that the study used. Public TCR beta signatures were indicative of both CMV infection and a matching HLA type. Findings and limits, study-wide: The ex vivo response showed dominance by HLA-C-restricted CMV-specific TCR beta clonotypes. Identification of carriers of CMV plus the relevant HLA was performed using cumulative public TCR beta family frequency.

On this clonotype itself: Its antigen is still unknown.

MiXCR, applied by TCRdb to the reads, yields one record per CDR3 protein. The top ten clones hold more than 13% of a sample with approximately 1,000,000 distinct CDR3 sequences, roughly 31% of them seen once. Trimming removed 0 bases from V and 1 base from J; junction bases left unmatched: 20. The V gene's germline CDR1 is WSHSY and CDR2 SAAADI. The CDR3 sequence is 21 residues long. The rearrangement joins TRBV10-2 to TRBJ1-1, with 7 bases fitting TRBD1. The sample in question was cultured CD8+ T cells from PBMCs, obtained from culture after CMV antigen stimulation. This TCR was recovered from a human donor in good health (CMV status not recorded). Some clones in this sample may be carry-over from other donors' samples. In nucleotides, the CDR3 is TGCGCCAGCAGTGAGTCAAGACAGGGTTTCCGGGGGGTGCGGGAGAACACTGAAGCTTTCTTT. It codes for CASSESRQGFRGVRENTEAFF.